A selection of T cell receptor beta chains follows, all from one sample in a study of T-cell memory formation after mild COVID-19. One entry per CDR3 protein results from TCRdb running MiXCR on the 5' RACE reads. This sample carries about 210,000 distinct CDR3 sequences, 25% to 35% of them seen once, and the ten largest clones take approximately 10%. Material: PBMCs or a T cell subset sorted from them (not recorded which). The receptors were sampled from an adult woman who had mild COVID-19 (a few samples of this study predate the infection). Cell type and time point are not known. CDR3s include the opening cysteine and the closing phenylalanine or tryptophan. Each record gives: D gene, clone size, V gene, J gene, CDR3 DNA, CDR3 protein. The D gene is left open where the match is weak. Size tells how often a clone was seen (once, few, many) or the class of an expanded clone, and some rows leave it out.

D gene: TRBD2
clone size: .
V gene: TRBV5-1
J gene: TRBJ2-5
CDR3 DNA: TGCGCCAGCAGCGCAGGGACTAGCGGAATCCAAGAGACCCAATACTTC
CDR3 protein: CASSAGTSGIQETQYF

D gene: .
clone size: few
V gene: TRBV20-1
J gene: TRBJ2-3
CDR3 DNA: TGCAGTGCCAGAGAGGGGCAGGTACTACCCCACAGTTTTTTAGATACGCAGTATTTT
CDR3 protein: CSAREGQVLPHSFLDTQYF

D gene: .
clone size: .
V gene: TRBV25-1
J gene: TRBJ1-2
CDR3 DNA: TGTGCCAGCAGTGAATACCCCTCTAACTATGGCTACACCTTC
CDR3 protein: CASSEYPSNYGYTF

D gene: .
clone size: few
V gene: TRBV29-1
J gene: TRBJ1-1
CDR3 DNA: TGCAGCGTTGAGGCGGGCGTCCCTGAAGCTTTCTTT
CDR3 protein: CSVEAGVPEAFF

D gene: .
clone size: .
V gene: TRBV20-1
J gene: TRBJ2-3
CDR3 DNA: TGCAGTGCACCCTCGACACCAGATACGCAGTATTTT
CDR3 protein: CSAPSTPDTQYF

D gene: .
clone size: .
V gene: TRBV7-9
J gene: TRBJ2-3
CDR3 DNA: TGTGCCAGCAGCTTGGGATGGGATACGCAGTATTTT
CDR3 protein: CASSLGWDTQYF

D gene: .
clone size: few
V gene: TRBV12-3/TRBV12-4
J gene: TRBJ1-2
CDR3 DNA: TGTGCCAGCAGCAACACCCCTCGGGGGGGCTACACCTTC
CDR3 protein: CASSNTPRGGYTF

D gene: .
clone size: .
V gene: TRBV12-3/TRBV12-4
J gene: TRBJ1-1
CDR3 DNA: TGTGCCAGCAGTTTTGGCGGGGCGCAAAACACTGAAGCTTTCTTT
CDR3 protein: CASSFGGAQNTEAFF

D gene: .
clone size: .
V gene: TRBV5-6
J gene: TRBJ1-1
CDR3 DNA: TGTGCCAGCTACGGGGGAACTGAAGCTTTCTTT
CDR3 protein: CASYGGTEAFF

D gene: TRBD2
clone size: many
V gene: TRBV14
J gene: TRBJ2-7
CDR3 DNA: TGTGCCAGCAGCCAAGAGGGGACTAGCTTCGACTACGAGCAGTACTTC
CDR3 protein: CASSQEGTSFDYEQYF

D gene: .
clone size: .
V gene: TRBV12-3/TRBV12-4
J gene: TRBJ2-4
CDR3 DNA: TGTGCCAGCAGTTTCACAGTAGCCAAAAACATTCAGTACTTC
CDR3 protein: CASSFTVAKNIQYF

D gene: .
clone size: few
V gene: TRBV7-6
J gene: TRBJ1-4
CDR3 DNA: TGTGCCAGCAGCTTCTTGGGGGCTCCTAATGAAAAACTGTTTTTT
CDR3 protein: CASSFLGAPNEKLFF

D gene: TRBD2
clone size: few
V gene: TRBV3-1
J gene: TRBJ2-2
CDR3 DNA: TGTGCCAGCAGCCAGTCTTCGGGGGGAACCGGGGAGCTGTTTTTT
CDR3 protein: CASSQSSGGTGELFF

D gene: .
clone size: .
V gene: TRBV6-6
J gene: TRBJ2-7
CDR3 DNA: TGTGCCAGCAGTCTCGCACCCCTCGGCTACGAGCAGTACTTC
CDR3 protein: CASSLAPLGYEQYF

D gene: .
clone size: few
V gene: TRBV6-5
J gene: TRBJ1-1
CDR3 DNA: TGTGCCAGCAGTTTCGACACATCCGGTGGGAAAGCTTTCTTT
CDR3 protein: CASSFDTSGGKAFF

D gene: .
clone size: few
V gene: TRBV19
J gene: TRBJ2-5
CDR3 DNA: TGTGCCAGTACCCCCGGTAGAAGCGGGGAGACCCAGTACTTC
CDR3 protein: CASTPGRSGETQYF

D gene: TRBD1
clone size: few
V gene: TRBV20-1
J gene: TRBJ2-2
CDR3 DNA: TGCAGTGCTAGAGATCATGGACAGGGGGCCAGGACCGGGGAGCTGTTTTTT
CDR3 protein: CSARDHGQGARTGELFF

D gene: TRBD2
clone size: .
V gene: TRBV14
J gene: TRBJ2-3
CDR3 DNA: TGTGCCAGCAGCCAAAGGCTAGCGGTCATCACAGATACGCAGTATTTT
CDR3 protein: CASSQRLAVITDTQYF

D gene: TRBD2
clone size: many
V gene: TRBV20-1
J gene: TRBJ2-7
CDR3 DNA: TGCAGTGCGCCATGGGGGGGAAATGTTGGCGAGCAGTACTTC
CDR3 protein: CSAPWGGNVGEQYF

D gene: .
clone size: few
V gene: TRBV27
J gene: TRBJ1-6
CDR3 DNA: TGTGCCAGCAGTTTATCTGGAGGGCCCTCACCCCTCCACTTT
CDR3 protein: CASSLSGGPSPLHF

D gene: .
clone size: .
V gene: TRBV3-1
J gene: TRBJ2-5
CDR3 DNA: TGTGCCAGCAGCCAAGTGGCGGACCAGTACTTC
CDR3 protein: CASSQVADQYF

D gene: TRBD2
clone size: .
V gene: TRBV12-3/TRBV12-4
J gene: TRBJ2-5
CDR3 DNA: TGTGCCAGCAGTTGGCTAGCGGGAGAGACCCAGTACTTC
CDR3 protein: CASSWLAGETQYF

D gene: TRBD2
clone size: .
V gene: TRBV6-2/TRBV6-3
J gene: TRBJ2-7
CDR3 DNA: TGTGCCAGCAGGCCCACTAGCGGAAAAGTCTTTCGGGGCTCCTACGAGCAGTACTTC
CDR3 protein: CASRPTSGKVFRGSYEQYF

D gene: TRBD1
clone size: .
V gene: TRBV18
J gene: TRBJ1-4
CDR3 DNA: TGTGCCAGCTCACCACAAGGGACAGAGGGGGAAAAACTGTTTTTT
CDR3 protein: CASSPQGTEGEKLFF

D gene: TRBD2
clone size: .
V gene: TRBV3-1
J gene: TRBJ2-2
CDR3 DNA: TGTGCCAGCAGCCTGACGGGAGGGCCTAGCGGGGAGCTGTTTTTT
CDR3 protein: CASSLTGGPSGELFF

D gene: .
clone size: few
V gene: TRBV6-1
J gene: TRBJ1-1
CDR3 DNA: TGTGCCAGCAGTGAACAAGCCATGGCCACTGAAGCTTTCTTT
CDR3 protein: CASSEQAMATEAFF

D gene: TRBD2
clone size: few
V gene: TRBV4-1
J gene: TRBJ2-7
CDR3 DNA: TGCGCCAGCACCTTAAGGACTAGCGGGGCTTACGAGCAGTACTTC
CDR3 protein: CASTLRTSGAYEQYF

D gene: TRBD1
clone size: few
V gene: TRBV6-1
J gene: TRBJ2-3
CDR3 DNA: TGTGCCAGCAGTCGACAGGGGGGAACGGATACGCAGTATTTT
CDR3 protein: CASSRQGGTDTQYF

D gene: .
clone size: few
V gene: TRBV25-1
J gene: TRBJ2-7
CDR3 DNA: TGTGCCAGCCGTGGCCGGGTCCGGTACGAGCAGTACTTC
CDR3 protein: CASRGRVRYEQYF

D gene: TRBD1
clone size: once
V gene: TRBV7-2
J gene: TRBJ1-1
CDR3 DNA: TGTGCCAGCAGCTTAAGCCGGGACAGGGTTAACGCTGAAGCTTTCTTT
CDR3 protein: CASSLSRDRVNAEAFF

D gene: TRBD2
clone size: few
V gene: TRBV4-1
J gene: TRBJ2-1
CDR3 DNA: TGCGCCAGCAGCCATTTGGGACTAGCGTTCGATGAGCAGTTCTTC
CDR3 protein: CASSHLGLAFDEQFF

D gene: .
clone size: .
V gene: TRBV2
J gene: TRBJ1-1
CDR3 DNA: TGTGCCAGCAGTGAAGTAGGGAGGCAGAACACTGAAGCTTTCTTT
CDR3 protein: CASSEVGRQNTEAFF

D gene: .
clone size: few
V gene: TRBV27
J gene: TRBJ1-2
CDR3 DNA: TGTGCCAGCCGTCAACCCTCCGAGGAGTCCGGCTACACCTTC
CDR3 protein: CASRQPSEESGYTF

D gene: TRBD1
clone size: few
V gene: TRBV7-2
J gene: TRBJ1-2
CDR3 DNA: TGTGCCAGCAGCATAGACAGGGTCTATGGCTACACCTTC
CDR3 protein: CASSIDRVYGYTF

D gene: .
clone size: .
V gene: TRBV7-2
J gene: TRBJ1-1
CDR3 DNA: TGTGCCAGCAGCTTACATCAGAACACTGAAGCTTTCTTT
CDR3 protein: CASSLHQNTEAFF

D gene: TRBD1
clone size: .
V gene: TRBV10-3
J gene: TRBJ2-7
CDR3 DNA: TGTGCCATCAGCGCCGGGACAGGCCCCTACGAGCAGTACTTC
CDR3 protein: CAISAGTGPYEQYF

D gene: TRBD1
clone size: .
V gene: TRBV6-1
J gene: TRBJ2-7
CDR3 DNA: TGTGCCAGCAGTGAAGTACCGGGACAGGCATACGAGCAGTACTTC
CDR3 protein: CASSEVPGQAYEQYF

D gene: .
clone size: .
V gene: TRBV28
J gene: TRBJ2-5
CDR3 DNA: TGTGCCAGCAGTTTATTTGGGGGTACCCAAGAGACCCAGTACTTC
CDR3 protein: CASSLFGGTQETQYF

D gene: TRBD2
clone size: many
V gene: TRBV18
J gene: TRBJ2-1
CDR3 DNA: TGTGCCAGCTCACCCACCGGGCCGGGAGGTCTCGAGCAGTTCTTC
CDR3 protein: CASSPTGPGGLEQFF

D gene: .
clone size: .
V gene: TRBV10-3
J gene: TRBJ1-2
CDR3 DNA: TGTGCCGCAACGGACAGTCCATATGGCTACACCTTC
CDR3 protein: CAATDSPYGYTF

D gene: .
clone size: .
V gene: TRBV4-3
J gene: TRBJ2-7
CDR3 DNA: TGCGCCAGCAGCCGATTGACCGGTACTACCTACGAGCAGTACTTC
CDR3 protein: CASSRLTGTTYEQYF

D gene: TRBD2
clone size: few
V gene: TRBV7-2
J gene: TRBJ2-1
CDR3 DNA: TGTGCCAGCAGCTTAGAAGCGGGGGGGATTGAGCAGTTCTTC
CDR3 protein: CASSLEAGGIEQFF

D gene: TRBD1
clone size: few
V gene: TRBV6-2/TRBV6-3
J gene: TRBJ2-1
CDR3 DNA: TGTGCCAGCAGTTTGCTCAAGGGGGCCCTGCAGTTCTTC
CDR3 protein: CASSLLKGALQFF

D gene: TRBD2
clone size: few
V gene: TRBV7-9
J gene: TRBJ2-5
CDR3 DNA: TGTGCCAGCAGCTTAGGAGGCAGCGGGAGGTCTCAAGAGACCCAGTACTTC
CDR3 protein: CASSLGGSGRSQETQYF

D gene: .
clone size: .
V gene: TRBV2
J gene: TRBJ2-2
CDR3 DNA: TGTGCCAGCAGTGGGGCTATAGGGGCTCTCGGGGAGCTGTTTTTT
CDR3 protein: CASSGAIGALGELFF

D gene: .
clone size: .
V gene: TRBV6-2/TRBV6-3
J gene: TRBJ1-1
CDR3 DNA: TGTGCCAGCAGTACCCCCAGGGGCCGTGTCAAGCATGGGTCAAACACTGAAGCTTTCTTT
CDR3 protein: CASSTPRGRVKHGSNTEAFF